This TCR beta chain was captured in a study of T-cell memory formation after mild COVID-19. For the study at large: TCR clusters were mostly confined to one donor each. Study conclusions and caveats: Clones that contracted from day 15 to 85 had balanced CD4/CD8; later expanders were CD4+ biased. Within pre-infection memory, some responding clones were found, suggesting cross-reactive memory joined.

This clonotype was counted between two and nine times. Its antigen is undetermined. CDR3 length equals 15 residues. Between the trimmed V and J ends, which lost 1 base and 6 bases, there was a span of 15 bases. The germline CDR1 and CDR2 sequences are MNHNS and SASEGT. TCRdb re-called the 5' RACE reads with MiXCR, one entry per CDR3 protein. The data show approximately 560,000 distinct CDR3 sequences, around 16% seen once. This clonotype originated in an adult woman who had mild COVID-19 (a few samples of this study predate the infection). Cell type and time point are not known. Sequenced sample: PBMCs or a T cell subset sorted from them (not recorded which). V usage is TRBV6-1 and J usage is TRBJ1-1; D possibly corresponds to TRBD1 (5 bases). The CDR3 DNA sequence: TGTGCCAGCAGTGAAGATCTGGGGCGCGTCTCTGAAGCTTTCTTT. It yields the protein CASSEDLGRVSEAFF.